This T cell receptor (beta chain) was sequenced in a study of response to subunit inactivated influenza vaccine. Per germline, CDR1 SGHVS and CDR2 FQNEAQ. CDR3 size: 19 residues. V trimming: 5 bases; J trimming: 6 bases; junction bases outside the gene matches: 14. Via MiXCR, TCRdb re-called the RT-PCR reads, giving one row per CDR3 protein. Of 450,000 to 500,000 distinct CDR3 sequences listed, 10% to 11% are singletons. This clonotype was picked up a small number of times. The sequence was collected from a middle-aged man who received an inactivated influenza vaccine. V and J are TRBV7-8 and TRBJ2-6; 12 bases align to TRBD1. The sample in question was PBMCs from blood, obtained 35 to 45 days after vaccination. In nucleotides, the CDR3 is TGTGCCAGCAGCCCTCGGGACAGGGGGCATCTGGTTCAGGCCAACGTCCTGACTTTC. Translating gives CASSPRDRGHLVQANVLTF.